The source of this T cell receptor (beta chain) is a study of cytomegalovirus exposure and HLA in healthy donors. Study results and caveats: The classifier reportedly diagnosed cytomegalovirus status with high specificity and sensitivity. Prior analysis indicated that the majority of TCR beta V segments exhibited productivity approximately 87% or approximately 30% of the time.

Germline V gives CDR1 SGHTA, CDR2 FQGTGA. With 5 bases clipped from V and 6 bases from J, the junction kept 7 bases outside the gene matches. This CDR3 is built from 15 residues. 13 Jbeta primers and 60 Vbeta primers were used for the PCR. Some clones are missing from TCRdb's copy, which holds only in-frame ones; the method was immunoSEQ multiplex PCR. This table holds roughly 150,000 clones, around three quarters found once. Points on this clone: Its target is unknown.

Sequencing input: PBMCs. The TCR comes from a woman aged 40-49 years in good health and CMV-seronegative. This rearrangement joins TRBV7-3 to TRBJ2-1; 10 bases line up with TRBD2. The CDR3 here is CASSPLAGEGNEQFF. DNA for the CDR3: TGTGCCAGCAGCCCCCTAGCGGGAGAGGGCAATGAGCAGTTCTTC.